The T cell receptor beta chain under discussion was sequenced for a study of beta chain features in type 1 diabetes. Study-level information: Cell yields, age and gender were similar between patients and healthy donors.

A remark on this clone: The antigen is unknown.

Per the germline V gene, CDR1 is SEHNR and CDR2 is FQNEAQ (reference sequence). The CDR3 has 15 residues. With V trimmed by 6 bases and J by 7 bases, 8 bases remained unmatched. The sequenced template was cDNA made from the entire isolated RNA. The data were produced by immunoSEQ multiplex PCR, yet TCRdb's version contains in-frame clones alone and is incomplete. Counted here are around 44,000 clones, roughly 49% occurring once; the ten biggest clones make up about 2.1%. Whole-study findings and limits: Cells with high TCR expression could be over-represented by cDNA sequencing. Insertion counts at VDJ junctions were lower in type 1 diabetes patients, who also showed more deletions there.

Based on CD45RO/CCR7/CD25/CD127/CD95/CD27, CD4+ regulatory, stem cell-like memory, naive and central memory cells were sorted. V and J are TRBV7-9 and TRBJ1-6, with 8 bases fitting TRBD1. The specimen sequenced was Tregs from blood. The source is a woman under 30 in good health. The CDR3 reads CASRPTGGLNSPLHF. Here the CDR3 DNA reads TGTGCCAGCAGACCAACAGGGGGGCTAAATTCACCCCTCCACTTT. The variable domain in full, completed from reference TRBV7-9 and TRBJ1-6, reads DTGVSQNPRHKITKRGQNVTFRCDPISEHNRLYWYRQTLGQGPEFLTYFQNEAQLEKSRLLSDRFSAERPKGSFSTLEIQRTEQGDSAMYLCASRPTGGLNSPLHFGNGTRLTVT.